These 5 T cell receptor beta chains originate from one sample sequenced in a study of blood T cell repertoires in COVID-19. This table comes from immunoSEQ multiplex PCR, and its TCRdb copy is limited to in-frame clones, with some not included. This table holds about 230,000 clones, 80% to 90% found once. Material: peripheral blood. These receptor sequences come from a woman of 80 years or more with active or convalescent COVID-19.

This clone was picked up many times. This chain links TRBV9 with TRBJ2-3; 11 nucleotides align to TRBD1. Germline CDR1 and CDR2: SGDLS and YYNGEE. The CDR3 is 13 residues long. J gave up 4 bases and V 5 bases, and 0 bases lay outside the gene matches. DNA for the CDR3: TGTGCCAGCAGGGGACAGGGGGCAGATACGCAGTATTTT. This translates into CASRGQGADTQYF.

The chain is built from TRBV5-1 and TRBJ1-1; 7 nucleotides match TRBD1. The CDR3 loop spans 14 amino acids. V shed 6 bases, J shed 3 bases, and the junction held 8 bases outside the gene matches. Germline CDR1 is SGHRS and CDR2 is YFSETQ. CDR3 in DNA: TGCGCCAGCAACCCAGACAGGGCAGACACTGAAGCTTTCTTT. Its protein is CASNPDRADTEAFF.

The genes are TRBV30 and TRBJ1-3; D not certain. V was shortened by 2 bases and J by 0 bases, with 14 bases between the two germline ends. CDR1 GTSNPN and CDR2 SVGIG come from the germline V gene (reference sequence). CDR3 length: 16 amino acids. CDR3 protein: CAWSSQSGRSGNTIYF. CDR3 bases: TGTGCCTGGAGTAGTCAGTCAGGCCGCTCTGGAAACACCATATATTTT.

The table lists this clone with a few counts. The rearrangement joins TRBV6-2 or TRBV6-3 to TRBJ2-7, with 9 bases that match TRBD1. In germline, CDR1 is MNHEY, CDR2 SVGEGT. The CDR3 is made up of 16 amino acids. V gave up 5 bases and J gave up 5 bases; unmatched junction bases: 13. CDR3 coding DNA: TGTGCCAGCAGTCGACCGTTAGGACAGGGGATCCACGAGCAGTACTTC. Its translation: CASSRPLGQGIHEQYF.

The V call is TRBV6-5, the J call TRBJ2-1; TRBD2 matches at 8 bases. J was trimmed by 2 bases and V by 9 bases; bases with no gene match: 9. CDR3 length: 15 amino acids. Germline V gene data show CDR1 as MNHEY and CDR2 as SVGAGI. CDR3 nucleotide sequence: TGTGCCAGTATATTTTCGCGGGGGGCCTACAATGAGCAGTTCTTC. Translating it yields CASIFSRGAYNEQFF.